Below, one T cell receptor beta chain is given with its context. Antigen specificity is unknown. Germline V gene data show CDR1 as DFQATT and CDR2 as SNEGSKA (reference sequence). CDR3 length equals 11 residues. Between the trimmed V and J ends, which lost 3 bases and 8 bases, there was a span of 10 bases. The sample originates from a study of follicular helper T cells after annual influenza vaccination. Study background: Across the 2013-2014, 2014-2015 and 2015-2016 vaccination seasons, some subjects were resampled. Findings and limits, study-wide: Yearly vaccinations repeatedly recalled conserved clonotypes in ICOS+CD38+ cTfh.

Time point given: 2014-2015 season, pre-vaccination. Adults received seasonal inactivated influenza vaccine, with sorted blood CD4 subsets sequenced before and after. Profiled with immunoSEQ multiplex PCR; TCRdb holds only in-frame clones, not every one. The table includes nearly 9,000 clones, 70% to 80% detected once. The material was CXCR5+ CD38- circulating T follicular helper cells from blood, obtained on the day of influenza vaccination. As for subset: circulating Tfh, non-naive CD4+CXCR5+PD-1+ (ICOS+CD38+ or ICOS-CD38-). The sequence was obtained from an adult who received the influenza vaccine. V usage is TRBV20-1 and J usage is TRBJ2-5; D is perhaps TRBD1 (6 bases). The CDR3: CSARTGTTQYF. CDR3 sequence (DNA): TGCAGTGCTAGGACAGGTACCACCCAGTACTTC.